This TCR beta chain was recovered during a study of tumor and adjacent non-tumor tissue in lung cancer. This clonotype was counted many times. The library came from three nested PCR rounds adapted from ARM-PCR protocols. TCRdb reanalysed the multiplex PCR reads using MiXCR and keeps one entry per CDR3 protein. Of around 40,000 distinct CDR3 sequences listed, approximately 61% are singletons. The template was RNA from unsorted bulk tissue. Distant lung tissue was collected more than 3 cm away from the tumor edge. Trimming shortened V by 8 bases and J by 4 bases, and 6 bases separated the two germline ends. Looked up from germline, CDR1 is MDHEN and CDR2 is SYDVKM. This CDR3 is 11 amino acids long.

The sequenced sample was distant non-tumor lung tissue. This sequence originates from a man aged 45 to 65 with non-small cell lung cancer. The J gene is TRBJ2-1, the V gene TRBV28; D unresolved. Written as DNA, the CDR3 is TGTGCCAGCGAGAGATACAATGAGCAGTTCTTC. Protein sequence: CASERYNEQFF.